These 30 T cell receptor beta chains were sequenced from one sample in a study of blood T cell repertoires in COVID-19. The method was immunoSEQ multiplex PCR; TCRdb's version includes in-frame clones alone and lacks a portion of them. The repertoire includes about 100,000 clones, approximately 81% of them detected once, and approximately 4.1% sits in the top ten. The sample was peripheral blood. Receptors originate from a human donor in a cohort sampled during active COVID-19.

V gene TRBV19 combines with J gene TRBJ2-5, with TRBD1 as a possible D gene (6 bases). V lost 3 bases and J 2 bases, leaving 10 bases between the germline ends. CDR1 and CDR2 from the germline V gene are LNHDA and SQIVND (reference sequence). This CDR3 has 14 amino acids. CDR3 protein: CASSIIRGQETQYF. The DNA of the CDR3 is TGTGCCAGTAGTATTATCAGGGGTCAAGAGACCCAGTACTTC.

The chain employs TRBV7-8 and TRBJ2-7; 9 bases map to TRBD2. The CDR3 consists of 14 residues. From germline, CDR1 is SGHVS and CDR2 FQNEAQ. V lost 1 base to trimming and J lost 2 bases; unmatched junction nucleotides: 0. CDR3 sequence reads: CASSLGGRAYEQYV. The CDR3, as DNA: TGTGCCAGCAGCTTAGGCGGGAGGGCCTACGAGCAGTACGTC.

Only one count was recorded for this clone. This chain links TRBV7-9 with TRBJ1-2, with D possibly being TRBD1 (6 bases). CDR3 length: 14 amino acids. Germline V gives CDR1 SEHNR, CDR2 FQNEAQ (reference sequence). The V and J ends lost 4 bases and 7 bases respectively, with 16 bases between them. CDR3 coding DNA: TGTGCCAGCAGCTCGGGGGGGGGCCCCCTTGGCTACACCTTC. This sequence encodes CASSSGGGPLGYTF.

The chain uses TRBV9 and TRBJ2-2; TRBD2 agrees at 9 bases. J was trimmed by 6 bases and V by 0 bases; bases with no gene match: 6. The CDR3 totals 16 residues. The V gene's germline CDR1 is SGDLS and CDR2 YYNGEE. The CDR3 region has the DNA TGTGCCAGCAGCGTAGGGGGTAGCGGGAGCGCCGGGGAGCTGTTTTTT. This codes for CASSVGGSGSAGELFF.

This rearrangement joins TRBV27 to TRBJ2-3; 9 bases fit TRBD1. CDR3 size: 14 residues. Trimming removed 6 bases from V and 5 bases from J; junction bases left unmatched: 6. Germline loops: CDR1 MNHEY, CDR2 SMNVEV (reference sequence). CDR3 region: CASRDRGWVDTQYF. In nucleotides, the CDR3 is TGTGCCAGCAGAGACAGGGGGTGGGTAGATACGCAGTATTTT.

The rearrangement links TRBV11-2 to TRBJ2-3; TRBD1 matches at 9 bases. The CDR3 covers 16 residues. Per the germline V gene, CDR1 is SGHAT and CDR2 is FQNNGV. J gave up 4 bases and V 4 bases, and 9 bases lay outside the gene matches. The DNA for the CDR3 is TGTGCCAGCAGCTATGGGACAGGGCTGCAATCAGATACGCAGTATTTT. This encodes CASSYGTGLQSDTQYF. Filled out from reference TRBV11-2 and TRBJ2-3, the complete variable domain reads EAGVAQSPRYKIIEKRQSVAFWCNPISGHATLYWYQQILGQGPKLLIQFQNNGVVDDSQLPKDRFSAERLKGVDSTLKIQPAKLEDSAVYLCASSYGTGLQSDTQYFGPGTRLTVL.

The chain couples TRBV29-1 to TRBJ2-3, with D possibly TRBD2 on 6 matching bases. V was shortened by 1 base and J by 0 bases, with 14 bases between the two germline ends. The length of the CDR3 is 16 residues. The germline gives CDR1 SQVTM, CDR2 ANQGSEA. CDR3 nucleotide sequence: TGCAGCGTTGAAGGGGAACTAGCAGTTAGCACAGATACGCAGTATTTT. It is translated as CSVEGELAVSTDTQYF.

This chain joins TRBV23-1 and TRBJ1-2; 10 nucleotides match TRBD1. TRBV23-1 is classed as an ORF, of uncertain function. The V segment lost 6 bases and the J segment 3 bases; nucleotides outside the gene matches: 4. This CDR3 contains 14 residues. The CDR3 DNA reads TGCGCCAGCAGCCCAGGACAGGGGGACTATGGCTACACCTTC. Amino acids: CASSPGQGDYGYTF.

The rearrangement links TRBV7-8 to TRBJ2-1; 16 bases are a match to TRBD2. This CDR3 is 16 amino acids long. From germline, CDR1 is SGHVS and CDR2 FQNEAQ. The junction had 6 bases not matched to a gene; V was cut back by 4 bases and J by 9 bases. CDR3: CASSSPGTSGRAEQFF. The CDR3 nucleotides read TGTGCCAGCAGCTCCCCCGGGACTAGCGGGAGGGCTGAGCAGTTCTTC.

This chain uses TRBV7-9 with TRBJ2-6; no clear D. The CDR3 loop spans 18 amino acids. V lost 5 bases, J lost 4 bases, and 21 bases lay in between. Germline V gene sequence: CDR1 SEHNR, CDR2 FQNEAQ (reference sequence). The CDR3 DNA follows: TGTGCCAGCAGCCCAGTTACACTTGAGGTATCAGGGGCCAACGTCCTGACTTTC. Translation gives CASSPVTLEVSGANVLTF.

The chain recombines TRBV28 with TRBJ1-1, with D uncertain. With 7 bases removed from V and 1 base from J, the gap between germline ends came to 4 bases. The CDR3 runs 11 residues. From germline, CDR1 is MDHEN and CDR2 SYDVKM. The DNA of the CDR3 is TGTGCCAGCACGTGGAACACTGAAGCTTTCTTT. Translated: CASTWNTEAFF.

V is TRBV5-1 and J is TRBJ2-3; TRBD2 is a possible D gene (5 bases). The length of the CDR3 is 17 residues. Deletions cut 1 base from V and 0 bases from J, with 15 bases between. CDR1 and CDR2 from the germline V gene are SGHRS and YFSETQ. CDR3 protein: CASSLRGHETSTDTQYF. The CDR3 nucleotides are TGCGCCAGCAGCTTGCGGGGTCATGAGACTAGCACAGATACGCAGTATTTT.

The CDR3 here is CASSRGGSYNQPQHF. In nucleotides, the CDR3 is TGTGCCAGCAGTAGGGGGGGGAGTTACAATCAGCCCCAGCATTTT. This chain links TRBV6-2 or TRBV6-3 with TRBJ1-5; perhaps TRBD1 as D (6 bases). The CDR3 covers 15 residues. The germline CDR1 and CDR2 sequences are MNHEY and SVGEGT. The ends were cut back, 5 bases at V and 3 bases at J, with 14 bases in the middle.

The chain is built from TRBV4-1 and TRBJ1-4; 7 bases are a match to TRBD1. The CDR3 has 15 amino acids. Trimming removed 3 bases from V and 3 bases from J; junction bases left unmatched: 4. Germline V gene sequence: CDR1 MGHRA, CDR2 YSYEKL. The CDR3 spells CASSQADRANEKLFF. The CDR3 bases are TGCGCCAGCAGCCAGGCCGACAGGGCTAATGAAAAACTGTTTTTT.

The chain carries TRBV20-1 and TRBJ2-7; D may be TRBD2 (6 bases). From germline, CDR1 is DFQATT and CDR2 SNEGSKA (reference sequence). V was trimmed by 6 bases and J by 6 bases, leaving 12 bases between them. The CDR3 contains 11 residues. CDR3 bases: TGCAGTGCCTCGACTAGTGCCGAGCAGTACTTC. Translation gives CSASTSAEQYF.

This sequence joins TRBV4-3 and TRBJ2-1, with D possibly matching TRBD1 (5 bases). CDR1 LGHNA and CDR2 YSLEER come from the germline V gene. CDR3 length: 15 residues. Trimming left V 4 bases short and J 0 bases short, with 10 bases between. In nucleotides, the CDR3 is TGCGCCAGCAGCCGCGGACATAGCTCCTACAATGAGCAGTTCTTC. Translation: CASSRGHSSYNEQFF.

The chain recombines TRBV18 with TRBJ2-2, with D possibly matching TRBD1 (6 bases). There are 15 residues in the CDR3. Germline V gene sequence: CDR1 KGHSH, CDR2 LQKENI. The V gene lost 2 bases and the J gene lost 5 bases, with 12 bases spanning the gap. In DNA, the CDR3 is TGTGCCAGCTCACCATCGGGACAAAATACCGGGGAGCTGTTTTTT. It specifies CASSPSGQNTGELFF.

The chain is built from TRBV4-3 and TRBJ2-4, with 11 bases lining up with TRBD2. This CDR3 has 16 amino acids. Trimming removed 0 bases from V and 9 bases from J; junction bases left unmatched: 7. The germline gives CDR1 LGHNA, CDR2 YSLEER. CDR3 protein: CASSQDIAGGPGIQYF. In DNA form, the CDR3 reads TGCGCCAGCAGCCAAGATATAGCGGGAGGGCCAGGCATTCAGTACTTC.

The chain's CDR3 is CASSQRGATNEKLFF. The CDR3 nucleotides read TGTGCCAGCAGCCAACGGGGGGCAACTAATGAAAAACTGTTTTTT. The V and J genes are TRBV3-1 (or the pseudogene TRBV3-2) and TRBJ1-4; TRBD1 is a possible D gene (5 bases). With 2 bases removed from V and 0 bases from J, the gap between germline ends came to 7 bases. Looked up from germline, CDR1 is LGHDT and CDR2 is YNNKEL (reference sequence). This CDR3 is 15 amino acids long.

The count of this clone is one. V usage is TRBV7-3 and J usage is TRBJ2-2; 8 bases are shared with TRBD2. This CDR3 has 15 residues. J was trimmed by 1 base and V by 5 bases; bases with no gene match: 3. Germline CDR1 and CDR2: SGHTA and FQGTGA. The CDR3 region is CASSLREGNTGELFF. The CDR3 nucleotides read TGTGCCAGCAGCCTCCGGGAGGGGAACACCGGGGAGCTGTTTTTT.

J is TRBJ2-1 and V is TRBV9; 11 positions agree with TRBD2. Looked up from germline, CDR1 is SGDLS and CDR2 is YYNGEE. The CDR3 totals 19 residues. Trimming cost V 0 bases and J 2 bases; bases outside gene matches: 10. The chain's CDR3 is CASSVATGASGGPYNEQFF. DNA for the CDR3: TGTGCCAGCAGCGTAGCTACGGGGGCTAGCGGGGGGCCCTACAATGAGCAGTTCTTC.

The J gene is TRBJ1-4, the V gene TRBV5-6, with a possible D match to TRBD1 (5 bases). The CDR3 runs 15 residues. Trimming took 0 bases from V and 1 from J, leaving 7 bases between them. CDR1 is SGHDT, CDR2 YYEEEE, per germline. CDR3 residues: CASSLAGGTNEKLFF. The DNA for the CDR3 is TGTGCCAGCAGCTTGGCCGGGGGAACTAATGAAAAACTGTTTTTT.

This clone was recorded a few times. CDR3 in DNA: TGTGCCAGCAGCCAAACAGGACAGGGATACAATGAGCAGTTCTTC. Protein: CASSQTGQGYNEQFF. The gene calls are TRBV7-3 and TRBJ2-1; 8 nucleotides line up with TRBD1. Germline assignment: CDR1 SGHTA and CDR2 FQGTGA. The CDR3 spans 15 residues. V trimming: 5 bases; J trimming: 4 bases; junction bases outside the gene matches: 7.

This rearrangement joins TRBV21-1 to TRBJ2-2; the table's D gene call, TRBD1, was not cross checked with the DNA. TRBV21-1 is tagged as a pseudogene. The CDR3 is 16 amino acids. DNA for the CDR3: TGTGCCAGCAGCAAAGGGGACAGGGGGCTCACCGGGGAGCTGTTTTTT. Protein product: CASSKGDRGLTGELFF.

V gene TRBV12-5 combines with J gene TRBJ2-3; TRBD1 might be the D (6 bases). Trimming pared 3 bases from V and 3 bases from J, leaving 7 bases between. CDR3 size: 13 residues. Germline loops: CDR1 LGHNT, CDR2 FRNRAP. The CDR3 sequence is CASGLGGTDTQYF. CDR3 bases: TGTGCTAGTGGTTTAGGGGGAACAGATACGCAGTATTTT.

The V and J genes are TRBV21-1 and TRBJ2-3; the table's D call, TRBD1, has no DNA check behind it. TRBV21-1 is shown as a pseudogene. The CDR3 spans 16 residues. The DNA for the CDR3 is TGTGCCAGCAGCAAAGGCCTTTCCAGGGGGACAGATACGCAGTATTTT. Protein product: CASSKGLSRGTDTQYF.

The chain carries TRBV6-5 and TRBJ1-2; 8 nucleotides agree with TRBD1. J lost 8 bases, V lost 6 bases, and 8 bases had no gene match. Germline lookup yields CDR1 MNHEY and CDR2 SVGAGI. The CDR3 has 13 amino acids. In DNA form, the CDR3 reads TGTGCCAGCAGATGGGACAGGATCGGGGGCTACACCTTC. As protein: CASRWDRIGGYTF.

V usage is TRBV27 and J usage is TRBJ2-1; 11 bases map to TRBD1. The CDR3 contains 15 residues. V lost 5 bases and J lost 3; bases outside the gene matches: 3. The germline V gene encodes CDR1 MNHEY and CDR2 SMNVEV (reference sequence). CDR3 sequence (DNA): TGTGCCAGCAGTGATGGGACAGGGGGCTACAATGAGCAGTTCTTC. It yields the protein CASSDGTGGYNEQFF.

The chain employs TRBV4-2 and TRBJ2-7; 7 bases line up with TRBD1. The trim removed 0 bases at V and 5 bases at J, leaving 4 bases unmatched. The germline CDR1 and CDR2 sequences are LGHNA and YNFKEQ. This CDR3 is built from 14 residues. The CDR3 sequence: CASSQEVGGHEQYF. The CDR3 DNA reads as TGTGCCAGCAGCCAAGAGGTAGGGGGCCACGAGCAGTACTTC.

The V call is TRBV7-9, the J call TRBJ2-3; possible D gene TRBD2, 5 bases. The CDR3 is made up of 15 amino acids. Trimming cost V 1 base and J 6 bases, with 14 bases left between them. Germline V gives CDR1 SEHNR, CDR2 FQNEAQ (reference sequence). Here the CDR3 DNA reads TGTGCCAGCAGCTTAGGGAGCGGCCCAACGGATACGCAGTATTTT. It is translated as CASSLGSGPTDTQYF.